The following is a TCR beta chain sequence with its context. This sample was taken from a study of T cell responses to AZD1222 COVID-19 vaccine. Deletions cut 1 base from V and 4 bases from J, with 11 bases between. Per germline, CDR1 ENHRY and CDR2 SYGVKD. The CDR3 totals 15 residues. The protocol was immunoSEQ multiplex PCR, while the TCRdb copy is restricted to in-frame clones and leaves out a portion. Of 150,000 to 200,000 clones in the sample, roughly 92% were seen once. The TCR originated in an adult who received the AZD1222 COVID-19 vaccine. This chain connects TRBV10-3 to TRBJ1-5; D may be TRBD1 (6 bases). Material: peripheral blood, obtained 28 days after the second AZD1222 dose. The CDR3 protein is CAISEFLDRNQPQHF. The CDR3 bases are TGTGCCATCAGTGAGTTCCTCGACAGGAATCAGCCCCAGCATTTT.